The T cell receptor (delta chain) under discussion was sequenced for a study of gamma-delta chains in newborns, infants, children (dated by TCRdb to between 2017 and 2020). Regarding the research as a whole: According to the study title, microbial exposure causes polyclonal expansion of innate gammadelta T cells right after birth. How innate gammadelta T cell populations in human newborns were shaped by microbial exposure immediately after birth was investigated in the study.

CDR1 GEAIGNYY and CDR2 EKD were looked up in the germline V gene. The CDR3 has 18 amino acids, counting the end cysteine and phenylalanine. Only the CDR3 region is kept as DNA, spanning 54 bases read in frame from base 1. V has 1 base trimmed and J has 2 bases trimmed; junction bases matching no gene number 6. Sequenced on an Illumina MiSeq. Identical DNA sequences were merged into single rows after TCRdb reprocessed the public reads with CATT. The sample table contains some 1,300 delta-chain clones; only one count was recorded for around 0.98% of them. The top ten hold around 20% of the sample. By sample share, this clone is medium-sized (0.01 to 0.1%). This clone's antigen is unknown. There are no base qualities to consult, and no much larger clone falls within one base. The same CDR3 arises from other DNA sequences in this sample as well.

This sequence was found in a child in good health. Material for sequencing was blood. Rearrangement joined TRDV2 to TRDJ3; 8 junctional bases match TRDD3. The base sequence is TGTGCCTGTGACACAGTGGGGGATTTAACCTGGGACACCCGACAGATGTTTTTC. Translated, it gives CACDTVGDLTWDTRQMFF.